This T cell receptor beta chain was captured by sequencing in a study of blood T cell repertoires in COVID-19. Study background: From T cells, B-cell-depleted T cells, or PBMCs came the material, which was cDNA or gDNA.

Individuals drawn from 20 to 25 US areas were about 18 to 100 years old. Cohorts were determined from participant-reported clinical history. The CDR3 runs 16 residues. V was clipped by 5 bases and J by 4 bases; unmatched bases: 12. Germline V gene sequence: CDR1 MGHRA, CDR2 YSYEKL. The authors' processing: Scientists estimated how many nucleated cells there were by amplifying reference gene primers. The repertoire was sequenced with immunoSEQ multiplex PCR; TCRdb's copy has only in-frame clones and lacks some. V, J and clone size are taken as reported in that table, and D and trimming were inferred from the DNA itself. The table records around 230,000 clones, approximately 89% of them present only once.

The sample was PBMCs or T cells enriched from blood (not recorded which). This clonotype was obtained from a woman aged 25 to 39 with acute COVID-19. This chain links TRBV4-1 with TRBJ2-5; TRBD1 aligns across 8 bases. For the CDR3, the DNA is TGCGCCAGCAGCACACTTTCAGGGGGCTTGTTAGAGACCCAGTACTTC. Translation: CASSTLSGGLLETQYF.